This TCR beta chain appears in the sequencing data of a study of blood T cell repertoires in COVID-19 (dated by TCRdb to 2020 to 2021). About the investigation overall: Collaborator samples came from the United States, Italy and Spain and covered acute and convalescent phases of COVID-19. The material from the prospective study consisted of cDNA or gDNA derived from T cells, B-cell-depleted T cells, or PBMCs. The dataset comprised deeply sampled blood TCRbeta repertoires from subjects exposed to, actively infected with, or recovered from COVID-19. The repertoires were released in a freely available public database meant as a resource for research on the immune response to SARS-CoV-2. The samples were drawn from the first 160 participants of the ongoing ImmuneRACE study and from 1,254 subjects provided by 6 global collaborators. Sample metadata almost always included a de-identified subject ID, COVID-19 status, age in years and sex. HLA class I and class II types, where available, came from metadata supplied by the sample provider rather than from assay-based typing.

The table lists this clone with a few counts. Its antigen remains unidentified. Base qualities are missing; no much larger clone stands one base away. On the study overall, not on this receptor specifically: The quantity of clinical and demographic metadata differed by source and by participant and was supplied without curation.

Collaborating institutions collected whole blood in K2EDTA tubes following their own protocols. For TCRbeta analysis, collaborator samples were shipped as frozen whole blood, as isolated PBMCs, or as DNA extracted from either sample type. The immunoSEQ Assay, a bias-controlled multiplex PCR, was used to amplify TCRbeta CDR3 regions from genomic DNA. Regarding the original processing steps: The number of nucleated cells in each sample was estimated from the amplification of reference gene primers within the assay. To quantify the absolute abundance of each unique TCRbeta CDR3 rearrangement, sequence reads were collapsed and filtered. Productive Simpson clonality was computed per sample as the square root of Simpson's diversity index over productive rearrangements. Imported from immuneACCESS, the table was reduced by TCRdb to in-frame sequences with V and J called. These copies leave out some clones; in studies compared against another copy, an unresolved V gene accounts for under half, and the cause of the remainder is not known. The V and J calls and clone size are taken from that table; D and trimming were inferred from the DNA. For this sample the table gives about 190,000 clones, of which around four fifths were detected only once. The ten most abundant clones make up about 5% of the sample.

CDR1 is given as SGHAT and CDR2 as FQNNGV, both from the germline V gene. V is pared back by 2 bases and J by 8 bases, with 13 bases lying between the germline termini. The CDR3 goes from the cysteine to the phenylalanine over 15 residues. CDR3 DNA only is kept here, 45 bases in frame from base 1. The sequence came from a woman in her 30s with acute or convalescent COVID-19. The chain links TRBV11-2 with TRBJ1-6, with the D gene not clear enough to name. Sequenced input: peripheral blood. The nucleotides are TGTGCCAGCAGCTTACTCTTCTCCCCAGATTCACCCCTCCACTTT. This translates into CASSLLFSPDSPLHF.